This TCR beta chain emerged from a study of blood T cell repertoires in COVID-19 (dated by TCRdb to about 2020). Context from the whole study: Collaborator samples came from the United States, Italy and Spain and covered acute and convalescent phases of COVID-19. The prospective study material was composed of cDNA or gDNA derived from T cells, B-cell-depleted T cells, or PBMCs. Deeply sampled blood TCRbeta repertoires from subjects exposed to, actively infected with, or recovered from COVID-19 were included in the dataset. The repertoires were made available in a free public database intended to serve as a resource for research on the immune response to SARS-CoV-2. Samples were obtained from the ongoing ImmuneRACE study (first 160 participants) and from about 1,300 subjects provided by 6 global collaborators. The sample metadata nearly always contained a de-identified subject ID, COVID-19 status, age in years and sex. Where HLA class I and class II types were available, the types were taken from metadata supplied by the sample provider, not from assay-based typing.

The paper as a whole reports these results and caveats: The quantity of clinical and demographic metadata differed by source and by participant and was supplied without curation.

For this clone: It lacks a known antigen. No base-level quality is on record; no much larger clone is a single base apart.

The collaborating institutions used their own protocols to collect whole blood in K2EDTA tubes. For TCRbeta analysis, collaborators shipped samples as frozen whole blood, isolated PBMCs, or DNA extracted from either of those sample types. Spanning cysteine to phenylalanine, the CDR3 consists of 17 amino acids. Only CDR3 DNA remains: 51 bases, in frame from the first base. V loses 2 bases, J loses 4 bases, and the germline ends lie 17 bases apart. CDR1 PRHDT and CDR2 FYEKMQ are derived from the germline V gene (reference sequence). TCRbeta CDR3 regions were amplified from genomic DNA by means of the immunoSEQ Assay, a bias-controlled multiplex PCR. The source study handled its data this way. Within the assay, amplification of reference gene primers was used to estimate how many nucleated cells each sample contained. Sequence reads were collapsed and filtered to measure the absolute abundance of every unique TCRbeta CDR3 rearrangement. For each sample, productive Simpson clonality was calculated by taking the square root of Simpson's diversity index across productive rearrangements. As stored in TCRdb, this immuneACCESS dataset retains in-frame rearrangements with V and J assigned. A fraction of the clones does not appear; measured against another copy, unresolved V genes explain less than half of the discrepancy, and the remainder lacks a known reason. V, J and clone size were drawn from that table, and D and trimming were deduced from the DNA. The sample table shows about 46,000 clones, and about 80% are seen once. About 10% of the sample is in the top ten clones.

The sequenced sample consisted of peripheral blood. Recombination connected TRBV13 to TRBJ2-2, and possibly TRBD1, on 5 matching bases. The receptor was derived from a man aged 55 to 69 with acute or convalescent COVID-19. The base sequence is TGTGCCAGCAGCTTATTTGTAAGGGGAATACTCACCGGGGAGCTGTTTTTT. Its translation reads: CASSLFVRGILTGELFF. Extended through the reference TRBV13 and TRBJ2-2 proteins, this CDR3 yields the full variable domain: AAGVIQSPRHLIKEKRETATLKCYPIPRHDTVYWYQQGPGQDPQFLISFYEKMQSDKGSIPDRFSAQQFSDYHSELNMSSLELGDSALYFCASSLFVRGILTGELFFGEGSRLTVL.